The clone carrying this TCR beta chain was seen repeatedly, ten times or more. The data belong to a study of regulatory T cells in long-lasting Graves disease. Regarding time point: newly diagnosed GD, antithyroid drugs for less than 3 months. PBMC RNA was the source of the TCR library. Both iRepertoire HTBI primers and Arm-PCR of CDR3 regions were used to build the TCR beta libraries. TCRdb itself ran the multiplex PCR reads through MiXCR, one entry per CDR3 protein. The sample shows hundreds of thousands of distinct CDR3 sequences, 15% to 20% of them seen only once. Between the trimmed V and J ends, which lost 0 bases and 5 bases, there was a span of 8 bases. There are 13 residues in the CDR3. Per germline, CDR1 GTSNPN and CDR2 SVGIG (reference sequence). The same sample was also used in a study of T cells in Graves' hyperthyroidism and ophthalmopathy.

This TCR was recovered from a woman in her thirties with Graves disease. This material consisted of peripheral blood mononuclear cells (PBMCs), taken at new diagnosis, from a patient treated with antithyroid drugs. The chain links TRBV30 to TRBJ1-5, with D hard to call. CDR3 amino acids: CAWSVKADQPQHF. As DNA, the CDR3 is TGTGCCTGGAGTGTAAAGGCAGATCAGCCCCAGCATTTT.